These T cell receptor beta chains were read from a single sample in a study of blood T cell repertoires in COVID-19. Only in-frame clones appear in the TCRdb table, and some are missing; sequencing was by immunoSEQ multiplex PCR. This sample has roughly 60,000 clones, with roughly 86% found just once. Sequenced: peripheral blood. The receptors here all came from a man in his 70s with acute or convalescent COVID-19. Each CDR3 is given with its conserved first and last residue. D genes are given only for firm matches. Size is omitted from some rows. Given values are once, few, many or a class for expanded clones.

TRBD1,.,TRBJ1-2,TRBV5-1,CASSSGQGYYGYTF,TGCGCCAGCAGCTCGGGACAGGGATACTATGGCTACACCTTC
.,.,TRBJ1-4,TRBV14,CASSQFSGDREKLFF,TGTGCCAGCAGCCAATTCTCGGGAGACCGTGAAAAACTGTTTTTT
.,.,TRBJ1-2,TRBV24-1,CATSDFAGNYGYTF,TGTGCCACCAGTGATTTTGCAGGGAACTATGGCTACACCTTC
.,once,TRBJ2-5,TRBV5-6,CASSLEGPGETQYF,TGTGCCAGCAGCTTGGAGGGGCCAGGGGAGACCCAGTACTTC
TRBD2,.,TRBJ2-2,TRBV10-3,CAISGLAGGINTGELFF,TGTGCCATCTCGGGACTAGCGGGAGGGATAAACACCGGGGAGCTGTTTTTT
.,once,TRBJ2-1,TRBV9,CASSPMGALYNEQFF,TGTGCCAGCAGCCCCATGGGGGCCCTATACAATGAGCAGTTCTTC
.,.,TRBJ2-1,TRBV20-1,CSPRAGHEQFF,TGCAGCCCGAGGGCGGGGCATGAGCAGTTCTTC
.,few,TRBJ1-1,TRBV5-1,CASTPMQDTEAFF,TGCGCCAGCACCCCAATGCAGGACACTGAAGCTTTCTTT
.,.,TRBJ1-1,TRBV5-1,CASSLQTDTEAFF,TGCGCCAGCAGCTTACAGACAGACACTGAAGCTTTCTTT
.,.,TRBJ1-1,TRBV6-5,CASIPGGAGITEAFF,TGTGCCAGCATCCCGGGTGGGGCAGGGATAACTGAAGCTTTCTTT
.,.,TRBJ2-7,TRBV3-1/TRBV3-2,CASSQVIGVQYF,TGTGCCAGCAGCCAAGTTATCGGAGTGCAGTACTTC
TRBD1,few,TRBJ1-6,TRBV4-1,CASSIDLVGGVSPLHF,TGCGCCAGCAGCATCGACCTGGTAGGGGGCGTTTCACCCCTCCACTTT
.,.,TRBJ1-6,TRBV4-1,CASSREDGNSPLHF,TGCGCCAGCAGCCGCGAGGATGGCAATTCACCCCTCCACTTT
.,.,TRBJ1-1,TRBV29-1,CSVVSNTEAFF,TGCAGCGTTGTCTCGAACACTGAAGCTTTCTTT
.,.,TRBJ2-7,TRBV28,CASSLAGRSYEQYF,TGTGCCAGCAGTTTGGCGGGAAGGTCCTACGAGCAGTACTTC
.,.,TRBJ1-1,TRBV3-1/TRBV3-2,CASSHPQGNTEAFF,TGTGCCAGCAGCCATCCTCAGGGAAACACTGAAGCTTTCTTT
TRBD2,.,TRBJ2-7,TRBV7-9,CASSILAGGSYEQYF,TGTGCCAGCAGCATCTTAGCGGGAGGATCCTACGAGCAGTACTTC
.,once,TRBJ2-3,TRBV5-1,CASSFGRDNGDTQYF,TGCGCCAGCAGCTTTGGAAGGGACAATGGAGATACGCAGTATTTT
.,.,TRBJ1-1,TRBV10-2,CASSDGALKGTEAFF,TGCGCCAGCAGTGATGGGGCCCTGAAGGGGACTGAAGCTTTCTTT
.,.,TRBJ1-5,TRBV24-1,CATSDGTGSNQPQHF,TGTGCCACCAGTGATGGGACTGGTAGCAATCAGCCCCAGCATTTT
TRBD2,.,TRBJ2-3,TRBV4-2,CASSQPSSSGGATDTQYF,TGTGCCAGCAGTCAACCGTCCTCTAGCGGGGGAGCCACAGATACGCAGTATTTT
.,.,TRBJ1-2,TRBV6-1,CASSERGSLHYGYTF,TGTGCCAGCAGTGAACGCGGGTCCCTACACTATGGCTACACCTTC
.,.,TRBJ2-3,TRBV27,CASSLSGGDTQYF,TGTGCCAGCAGTTTATCTGGCGGAGATACGCAGTATTTT
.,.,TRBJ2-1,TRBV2,CASTQMGGLTGNEQFF,TGTGCCAGCACCCAGATGGGAGGGTTAACAGGGAATGAGCAGTTCTTC
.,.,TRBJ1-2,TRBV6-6,CASSPAGEYGYTF,TGTGCCAGCAGCCCCGCAGGGGAGTATGGCTACACCTTC
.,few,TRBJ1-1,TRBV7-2,CASSLTYRVVNTEAFF,TGTGCCAGCAGCTTAACATACAGGGTTGTGAACACTGAAGCTTTCTTT
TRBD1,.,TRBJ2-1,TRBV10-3,CAIRDTGAVESYNEQFF,TGTGCCATCAGGGATACAGGGGCCGTTGAATCCTACAATGAGCAGTTCTTC
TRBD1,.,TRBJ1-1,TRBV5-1,CASRPRGLRLQNTEAFF,TGCGCCAGCCGTCCCAGGGGGCTACGTCTACAGAACACTGAAGCTTTCTTT
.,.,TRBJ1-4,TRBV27,CASSSLGGLGEKLFF,TGTGCCAGCAGTTCCCTGGGGGGGCTCGGTGAAAAACTGTTTTTT
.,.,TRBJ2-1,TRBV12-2,CASRLGAGGSSYNEQFF,TGTGCAAGTCGCTTAGGAGCGGGGGGAAGCTCCTACAATGAGCAGTTCTTC
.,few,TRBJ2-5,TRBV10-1,CASSDSNSTGVPRGAQYF,TGCGCCAGCAGTGACTCGAACTCCACAGGGGTCCCAAGGGGGGCCCAGTACTTC
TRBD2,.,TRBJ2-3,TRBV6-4,CASSDSGRATDTQYF,TGTGCCAGCAGTGACAGCGGGAGGGCCACAGATACGCAGTATTTT
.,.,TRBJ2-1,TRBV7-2,CASSLDGGPYNEQFF,TGTGCCAGCAGCTTGGATGGTGGGCCTTACAATGAGCAGTTCTTC
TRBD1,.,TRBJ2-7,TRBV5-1,CASSNRGSEQYF,TGCGCCAGCAGCAACAGGGGCTCCGAGCAGTACTTC
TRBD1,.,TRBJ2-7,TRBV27,CASSLRQGGYEQYF,TGTGCCAGCAGTTTGAGACAGGGGGGCTACGAGCAGTACTTC
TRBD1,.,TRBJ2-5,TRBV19,CASSIPGDRKETQYF,TGTGCCAGTAGTATCCCCGGGGACAGGAAAGAGACCCAGTACTTC
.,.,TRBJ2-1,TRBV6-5,CASSWGWEEQFF,TGTGCCAGCAGTTGGGGTTGGGAGGAGCAGTTCTTC
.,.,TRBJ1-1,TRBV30,CAWSVPRGNTEAFF,TGTGCCTGGAGTGTACCCAGGGGGAACACTGAAGCTTTCTTT
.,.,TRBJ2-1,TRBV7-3,CASSRLGQNEQFF,TGTGCCAGCAGCCGCCTAGGACAAAATGAGCAGTTCTTC
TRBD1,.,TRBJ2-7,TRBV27,CASSSQGYEQYF,TGTGCCAGCAGTTCACAGGGGTACGAGCAGTACTTC
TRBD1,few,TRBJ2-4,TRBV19,CASRNRGQGNIQYF,TGTGCCAGTAGAAATAGGGGGCAGGGGAACATTCAGTACTTC
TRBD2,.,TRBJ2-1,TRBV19,CASRTQRGGLGEQFF,TGTGCCAGTAGGACACAGCGGGGGGGCCTAGGAGAGCAGTTCTTC
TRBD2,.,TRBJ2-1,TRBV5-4,CASSPGTSGRNYNEQFF,TGTGCCAGCAGCCCTGGGACTAGCGGGAGGAACTACAATGAGCAGTTCTTC
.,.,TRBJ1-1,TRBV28,CASTLYKGWEETEAFF,TGTGCCAGCACGTTGTATAAGGGGTGGGAGGAGACTGAAGCTTTCTTT
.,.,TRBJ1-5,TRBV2,CASTREEASNQPQHF,TGTGCCAGCACCAGGGAGGAGGCAAGCAATCAGCCCCAGCATTTT